The text below deals with one TCR beta chain. Its specific antigen is unknown. No base quality information exists; no much larger clone differs at one position. The immunoSEQ Assay, a bias-controlled multiplex PCR, was used to amplify TCRbeta CDR3 regions from genomic DNA. Regarding the original processing steps: The number of nucleated cells in each sample was estimated by amplification of reference gene primers within the assay. To quantify the absolute abundance of each unique TCRbeta CDR3 rearrangement, sequence reads were collapsed and filtered. For each sample, productive Simpson clonality was calculated by taking the square root of Simpson's diversity index across productive rearrangements. This is the immuneACCESS table as TCRdb keeps it, with only in-frame sequences that have V and J called. A part of the clones is gone; compared with another copy, unresolved V genes explain less than half, and the rest is unexplained. Clone size and V and J calls were adopted from that table, with D and trimming inferred from the DNA. The sample table records some 180,000 clones; 80% of these occur just once. The ten largest make up 14% of the sample.

This sample is part of a study of blood T cell repertoires in COVID-19 (dated by TCRdb to the early 2020s). Background on the whole study: Samples covering the acute and convalescent phases of COVID-19 were provided by collaborators in the United States, Italy and Spain. The material from the prospective study consisted of cDNA or gDNA derived from T cells, B-cell-depleted T cells, or PBMCs. The dataset comprised deeply sampled blood TCRbeta repertoires from subjects exposed to, actively infected with, or recovered from COVID-19. The repertoires were released in a freely available public database intended as a resource for research on the immune response to SARS-CoV-2. The samples were drawn from the first 160 participants of the ongoing ImmuneRACE study and from some 1,300 subjects provided by 6 global collaborators. Nearly every sample came with metadata listing a de-identified subject ID, COVID-19 status, age in years and sex. Where available, HLA class I and class II types were obtained from metadata supplied by the sample provider rather than from assay-based typing. The full study reports these points: The quantity of clinical and demographic metadata differed by source and by participant and was supplied without curation.

The germline V gene encodes CDR1 ENHRY and CDR2 SYGVKD. V trim: 6 bases; J trim: 4 bases; unmatched bases: 9. Taken from cysteine to phenylalanine, the CDR3 has 15 residues. CDR3 DNA is the only sequence kept; it has 45 bases, read in frame from the first base. In the prospective study, participants were about 18 to 95 years old, resided in fewer than 25 geographic areas of the United States, and were enrolled through a virtual design. In the prospective study, cohorts were assigned on the basis of participant-reported clinical history obtained from a screening survey and a study questionnaire. A participant counted as exposed if, within 2 weeks of entering the study, that participant had been in contact with someone who had a PCR-confirmed or clinician-diagnosed COVID-19 case. Mobile phlebotomists in the prospective study collected whole blood, serum and a nasopharyngeal or oropharyngeal swab from every participant. Prospective study participants could optionally give additional blood draws and questionnaires over a roughly two-month period. Before DNA extraction, blood samples from the prospective study were shipped at room temperature or frozen.

The material sequenced was PBMCs or T cells enriched from blood (not recorded which). This clonotype was obtained from a man between 60 and 70 years old who had been exposed to COVID-19. This sequence uses TRBV10-3 and TRBJ2-7, with TRBD2 identical over 10 junction bases. The CDR3 reads as follows: CAIRRGLADEYEQYF. In nucleotides, the sequence is TGTGCCATCAGGAGAGGACTAGCGGATGAATACGAGCAGTACTTC.